The present entry profiles one T cell receptor (beta chain) with its context. Its binding antigen is unknown. The record has no base qualities; no much larger clone is one base away. The record originates from a study of radiotherapy plus CTLA-4 blockade in lung cancer (dated by TCRdb to between 2017 and 2018). In the study overall: Among enrolled patients, under 20% had an objective response and about 30% reached disease control.

The method was the immunoSEQ multiplex PCR assay. TCRdb retrieved this table from immuneACCESS and kept in-frame rearrangements only. Not all clones are present; in checked studies, unresolved V genes account for under half, and no reason is known for the remainder. Across this sample there are roughly 100,000 clones, with approximately 87% seen only once. The ten biggest clones cover around 2% of the sample. In this study, focal radiation therapy paired with CTLA-4 blockade (ipilimumab) was tested in patients who had chemo-refractory metastatic non-small-cell lung cancer. Here is what the overall study found, with its caveats: TCR clones derived from tumors expanded in peripheral blood after treatment with radiotherapy and ipilimumab. The strongest predictors of response, as reported, were early dynamic changes in blood T cell clones along with a rise in serum interferon-beta after radiation.

The source material was peripheral blood, sampled from a patient treated with radiotherapy plus ipilimumab. The clonotype comes from a human donor with non-small cell lung cancer that progressed on radiotherapy plus ipilimumab. Some clones in this sample may be carry-over from other donors' samples.

Here is the DNA: TGTGCCAGCAGCTTATCTGGACAGGAGACCTACGAGCAGTACTTC. This encodes CASSLSGQETYEQYF. Here the chain combines TRBV7-3 and TRBJ2-7; 7 junctional bases match TRBD1. The CDR3 goes from the cysteine to the phenylalanine over 15 residues. Only the CDR3 portion is preserved as DNA: 45 bases, with reading frame beginning at the first base. V has 2 bases trimmed and J has 2 bases trimmed; junction bases matching no gene number 6. Taken from the germline V gene, the CDR1 and CDR2 loops are SGHTA and FQGTGA.